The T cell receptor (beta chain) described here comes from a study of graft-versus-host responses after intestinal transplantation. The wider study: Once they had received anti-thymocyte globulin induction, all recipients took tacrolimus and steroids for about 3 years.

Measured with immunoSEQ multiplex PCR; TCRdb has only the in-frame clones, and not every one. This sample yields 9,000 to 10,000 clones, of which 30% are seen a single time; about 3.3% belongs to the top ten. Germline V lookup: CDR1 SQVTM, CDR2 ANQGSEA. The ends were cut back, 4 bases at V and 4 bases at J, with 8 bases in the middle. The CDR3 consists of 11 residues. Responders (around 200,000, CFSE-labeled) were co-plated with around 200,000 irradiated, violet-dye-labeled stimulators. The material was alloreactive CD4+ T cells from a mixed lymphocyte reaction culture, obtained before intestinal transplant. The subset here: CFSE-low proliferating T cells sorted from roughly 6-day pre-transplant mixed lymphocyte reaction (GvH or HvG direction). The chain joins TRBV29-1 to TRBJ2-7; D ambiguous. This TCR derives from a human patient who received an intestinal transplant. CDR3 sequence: CSVGADYEQYF. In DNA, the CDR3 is TGCAGCGTTGGCGCGGATTACGAGCAGTACTTC.